The 6 T cell receptor beta chains given below trace back to one sample, sequenced in a study of cytomegalovirus exposure and HLA in healthy donors. With 60 Vbeta and 13 Jbeta primers, the PCR was carried out. Method: immunoSEQ multiplex PCR; TCRdb's copy keeps in-frame clones and lacks some. The table records over 150,000 clones, 65% to 80% of them present only once. The sample was PBMCs. Receptors originate from a man aged 18 to 29 in good health and CMV-seronegative.

This chain connects TRBV28 to TRBJ1-2; 7 bases agree with TRBD1. V shed 2 bases and J 8 bases; nucleotides not matched to a gene: 5. Per germline, CDR1 MDHEN and CDR2 SYDVKM. The CDR3 covers 13 residues. The CDR3 region is CASSLVQGQGYTF. DNA of the CDR3: TGTGCCAGCAGTTTAGTACAGGGGCAAGGCTACACCTTC.

V is TRBV4-1 and J is TRBJ2-1; perhaps TRBD1 as D (6 bases). V was shortened by 1 base and J by 1 base, with 14 bases between the two germline ends. The V gene's germline CDR1 is MGHRA and CDR2 YSYEKL. The CDR3 covers 17 residues. In DNA, the CDR3 is TGCGCCAGCAGCCAAGGACCTCAGGGGCCTTCCTACAATGAGCAGTTCTTC. This translates into CASSQGPQGPSYNEQFF.

The chain joins TRBV5-5 to TRBJ2-4, with D unclear. CDR1 SGHKS and CDR2 YYEKEE come from the germline V gene (reference sequence). The CDR3 has 14 amino acids. V was trimmed by 3 bases and J by 6 bases, leaving 13 bases between them. For the CDR3, the DNA is TGTGCCAGCAGCTCGGGTCTCATCGGAAACATTCAGTACTTC. Amino acid sequence: CASSSGLIGNIQYF.

The chain uses TRBV5-5 and TRBJ1-3; 7 nucleotides line up with TRBD1. The CDR3 is 14 residues long. Germline CDR1 and CDR2: SGHKS and YYEKEE (reference sequence). J lost 4 bases, V lost 0 bases, and 1 base had no gene match. For the CDR3, the DNA is TGTGCCAGCAGCTTGGGACAGGGCGGAAACACCATATATTTT. Protein: CASSLGQGGNTIYF. Drawing the rest from reference TRBV5-5 and TRBJ1-3, the complete variable domain is DAGVTQSPTHLIKTRGQQVTLRCSPISGHKSVSWYQQVLGQGPQFIFQYYEKEERGRGNFPDRFSARQFPNYSSELNVNALLLGDSALYLCASSLGQGGNTIYFGEGSWLTVV.

This chain links TRBV13 with TRBJ1-3; maybe TRBD1 (5 bases). This CDR3 region has 16 residues. Between the trimmed V and J ends, which lost 2 bases and 0 bases, there was a span of 11 bases. Germline V gene lookup returns CDR1 PRHDT and CDR2 FYEKMQ (reference sequence). The CDR3 nucleotides are TGTGCCAGCAGCTTACTCGACAGCTTCTCTGGAAACACCATATATTTT. Amino acid sequence: CASSLLDSFSGNTIYF. The variable domain in full, with the rest retrieved from reference TRBV13 and TRBJ1-3, is AAGVIQSPRHLIKEKRETATLKCYPIPRHDTVYWYQQGPGQDPQFLISFYEKMQSDKGSIPDRFSAQQFSDYHSELNMSSLELGDSALYFCASSLLDSFSGNTIYFGEGSWLTVV.

The V gene is TRBV7-9, the J gene TRBJ1-1; a possible D gene is TRBD1 (6 bases). The V gene lost 7 bases and the J gene lost 10 bases, with 22 bases spanning the gap. Germline lookup yields CDR1 SEHNR and CDR2 FQNEAQ (reference sequence). This CDR3 contains 14 residues. CDR3 DNA sequence: TGTGCCAGCACCCGGCCCGCAGGGGCGCTTGGAGCTTTCTTT. This sequence encodes CASTRPAGALGAFF.